This is a list of T cell receptor beta chains from one sample in a study of OX40 agonist ivuxolimab in advanced cancers. Method: immunoSEQ multiplex PCR; TCRdb's copy keeps in-frame clones and lacks some. The data contain about 94,000 clones, around nine tenths of them seen just once; the ten biggest clones take up around 0.86%. Sequenced here: CD4+ or CD8+ T cells sorted from blood, sampled in a trial of the OX40 agonist ivuxolimab. The receptors derive from an adult with an advanced solid tumor such as melanoma, head and neck, liver or kidney cancer. The CDR3 runs from the conserved cysteine through the conserved F or W. A D gene is named only where the DNA matches it firmly. Expanded clones are given a class, and other clones once, few, many or no size at all.

TRBD1 | . | TRBJ2-5 | TRBV11-1 | TGTGCCAGCAGCTCACGGACAGGGGAGGAGACCCAGTACTTC | CASSSRTGEETQYF
. | . | TRBJ2-7 | TRBV9 | TGTGCCAGCAGCGTAGAACAGACTAGACGTGGCGAGCAGTACTTC | CASSVEQTRRGEQYF
TRBD1 | . | TRBJ1-4 | TRBV10-3 | TGTGCCGTGACAGGGGGCCCTAATGAAAAACTGTTTTTT | CAVTGGPNEKLFF
. | . | TRBJ2-6 | TRBV6-4 | TGTGCCAGCAGCCCCGGGGTCTCTGGGGCCAACGTCCTGACTTTC | CASSPGVSGANVLTF
. | . | TRBJ1-1 | TRBV27 | TGTGCCAGCAGTTTACAGGGAGGGGGCACTGAAGCTTTCTTT | CASSLQGGGTEAFF
TRBD1 | . | TRBJ1-5 | TRBV30 | TGTGCCTGGAGGACAGGGGAGAGCAATCAGCCCCAGCATTTT | CAWRTGESNQPQHF
. | . | TRBJ2-1 | TRBV6-6 | TGTGCCAGCAGCTACCGGGACCGTTACAATGAGCAGTTCTTC | CASSYRDRYNEQFF
TRBD2 | . | TRBJ2-1 | TRBV6-5 | TGTGCCAGCAGTTCGGCGGGAGGGCCGGGCAATGAGCAGTTCTTC | CASSSAGGPGNEQFF
. | . | TRBJ2-2 | TRBV10-3 | TGTGCCATCAGTGACAGGGGCGGGAGCACCGGGGAGCTGTTTTTT | CAISDRGGSTGELFF
. | . | TRBJ1-2 | TRBV6-5 | TGTGCCAGCAGTTCCCCCCCCGGGACATCGGGCTACACCTTC | CASSSPPGTSGYTF
. | . | TRBJ1-3 | TRBV30 | TGTGCCTGGATGGCGGGCCGCTCTGGAAACACCATATATTTT | CAWMAGRSGNTIYF
. | . | TRBJ1-2 | TRBV28 | TGTGCCAGCAATGGCTACACCTTC | CASNGYTF
TRBD1 | . | TRBJ1-2 | TRBV4-1 | TGCGCCAGCAGCCAACTGGGACAGAGACGCTATGGCTACACCTTC | CASSQLGQRRYGYTF
. | . | TRBJ2-3 | TRBV6-5 | TGTGCCAGCGGGGCCGGCCTTGTTGATACGCAGTATTTT | CASGAGLVDTQYF
TRBD2 | . | TRBJ2-1 | TRBV7-8 | TGTGCCAGCAGCTTCGCCGGGACTACACATTTCTTC | CASSFAGTTHFF
TRBD1 | . | TRBJ1-3 | TRBV28 | TGTGCCAGCGGCTCTCTTACCGGGACAGTCCTCTCTGGAAACACCATATATTTT | CASGSLTGTVLSGNTIYF
TRBD1 | . | TRBJ2-7 | TRBV19 | TGTGCCAGTAGTATACTTCGGACAGGGGGTTTCAACGAGCAGTACTTC | CASSILRTGGFNEQYF
. | . | TRBJ1-2 | TRBV14 | TGTGCCAGCAGCCAAGACGAGGGTGGAGGCTACACCTTC | CASSQDEGGGYTF
. | . | TRBJ2-7 | TRBV7-9 | TGTGCCAGCAGCTCGTACAGGAGCTCCTATTTCTACGAGCAGTACTTC | CASSSYRSSYFYEQYF
TRBD1 | . | TRBJ1-5 | TRBV6-6 | TGTGCCAGCAGTCAGACAGGGGGAAGTTCTCAGCCCCAGCATTTT | CASSQTGGSSQPQHF
TRBD1 | . | TRBJ2-1 | TRBV12-5 | TGTGCTAGTGGTTTCCGCGCCTTATTCGACAGGGGGCGATACAATGAGCAGTTCTTC | CASGFRALFDRGRYNEQFF
TRBD2 | once | TRBJ2-7 | TRBV7-2 | TGTGCCAGCAGCTCGCTACAGGGACTAGCGGGAGGCTACGAGCAGTACTTC | CASSSLQGLAGGYEQYF
. | . | TRBJ2-2 | TRBV7-7 | TGTGCTAGCAGCTTATCGTACACCGGGGAGCTGTTTTTT | CASSLSYTGELFF
TRBD2 | . | TRBJ2-3 | TRBV7-9 | TGTGCCAGCAGCTCTTGGCCAGCGGGAGACACAGATACGCAGTATTTT | CASSSWPAGDTDTQYF
. | . | TRBJ2-7 | TRBV11-3 | TGTGCCAGCAGCTTAGCCGCTAGCGTGTACGAGCAGTACTTC | CASSLAASVYEQYF
. | . | TRBJ2-5 | TRBV5-1 | TGCGCCAGCAGCTTGGACGGGCAGACCCAGTACTTC | CASSLDGQTQYF
. | . | TRBJ2-7 | TRBV6-6 | TGTGCCAGCAGCCGGATGAACGAGCAGTACTTC | CASSRMNEQYF
. | once | TRBJ1-2 | TRBV18 | TGTGCCAGCTCACCAATTTCTGACTATGGCTACACCTTC | CASSPISDYGYTF
TRBD2 | . | TRBJ2-3 | TRBV11-2 | TGTGCCAGCAGCTTCGTAGGGACTAGAACAGATACGCAGTATTTT | CASSFVGTRTDTQYF
TRBD2 | . | TRBJ2-4 | TRBV4-1 | TGCGCCAGCAGCCAAAGCGTCCTAGCGGGAGCCAAAAACATTCAGTACTTC | CASSQSVLAGAKNIQYF
TRBD1 | . | TRBJ2-2 | TRBV19 | TGTGCCAGTAGCCAAGCGAGGGGGACAGGGTACACCGGGGAGCTGTTTTTT | CASSQARGTGYTGELFF
. | . | TRBJ1-1 | TRBV15 | TGTGCCACCAGCAGAGGTATCGGAGTCGTCAAACCCGAAGCTTTCTTT | CATSRGIGVVKPEAFF
. | . | TRBJ2-7 | TRBV7-7 | TGTGCTAGCAGCCCCAGTTCGTCCAGTCTCTACGAGCAGTACTTC | CASSPSSSSLYEQYF
TRBD2 | . | TRBJ2-7 | TRBV5-5 | TGTGCCAGCAGCTTACGCGCCGGGACTAGCGGGAACACGTACTTC | CASSLRAGTSGNTYF
. | . | TRBJ1-2 | TRBV9 | TGTGCCAGCAGCGTAGTCGGACTCCAAAGGGATGGCTACACCTTC | CASSVVGLQRDGYTF
. | . | TRBJ1-1 | TRBV11-2 | TGTGCCAGCAGCTTAAGGTTTGGGGTACAGAACACTGAAGCTTTCTTT | CASSLRFGVQNTEAFF
TRBD1 | . | TRBJ2-5 | TRBV30 | TGTGCCTGGACGCCCCTCGGGACAGGGAAAGAGACCCAGTACTTC | CAWTPLGTGKETQYF
. | . | TRBJ2-2 | TRBV13 | TGTGCCAGCAGCTCGAAGGAGAACACCGGGGAGCTGTTTTTT | CASSSKENTGELFF
TRBD2 | . | TRBJ2-7 | TRBV6-6 | TGTGCCAGCAGTTACTACCGCGGGACTAGCGGGAGATTGTACTTC | CASSYYRGTSGRLYF
. | . | TRBJ1-5 | TRBV30 | TGTGCCTGGAGTAGCAGGAGGAGGAATCAGCCCCAGCATTTT | CAWSSRRRNQPQHF
. | . | TRBJ2-1 | TRBV9 | TGTGCCAGCAGCCCCCCCAGGTCCGCGGGGAATGAGCAGTTCTTC | CASSPPRSAGNEQFF
. | . | TRBJ1-5 | TRBV6-5 | TGTGCCAGCAGTCTAGGACGGGGTTATCAGCCCCAGCATTTT | CASSLGRGYQPQHF
TRBD1 | . | TRBJ2-3 | TRBV13 | TGTGCCAGCAGCTTACGGCAGGGGGGCACAGATACGCAGTATTTT | CASSLRQGGTDTQYF
TRBD1 | many | TRBJ1-1 | TRBV4-1 | TGCGCCAGTCAGGACAGGGGAAGGAACACTGAAGCTTTCTTT | CASQDRGRNTEAFF
. | once | TRBJ1-6 | TRBV30 | TGTGCCTGGAGCCGGGTTCTTTCACCCCTCCACTTT | CAWSRVLSPLHF